Below are 27 T cell receptor beta chains sequenced from a single sample in a study of T cells after yellow fever vaccination (dated by TCRdb to between 2017 and 2020). The treatment or condition label for this specimen denotes: live attenuated yellow fever vaccine strain. Library preparation employed 5' RACE. Sequencing relied on an Illumina NovaSeq 6000. TCRdb itself trimmed the public reads at Q25 with fastp, ran MiXCR and retained productive beta chains. Each CDR3 protein appears once, grouped with its most common genes and DNA. The sample profile shows some 160,000 distinct CDR3 sequences; approximately 9.9% of them were found once. The biggest ten clones account for roughly 40% of the sample. The sequencing used CD8+ T cells sorted from PBMCs, collected 45 days after the yellow fever booster vaccination. These receptors originate from a man younger than 30 who received the YFV17D yellow fever vaccine.

The V call is TRBV27, the J call TRBJ1-5; weak D call: TRBD1 (5 bases). Deletions cut 5 bases from V and 11 bases from J, with 19 bases between. The CDR3 has 14 residues. Germline V CDR1 and CDR2: MNHEY, SMNVEV (reference sequence). CDR3 sequence (DNA): TGTGCCAGCAGTCCCGGGACGGAAGTAGGGACCCAGCATTTT. It specifies CASSPGTEVGTQHF.

This clonotype was counted only a few times. This rearrangement joins TRBV20-1 to TRBJ2-7; weak D call: TRBD1 (6 bases). V lost 2 bases, J lost 2 bases, and 7 bases lay in between. The germline gives CDR1 DFQATT, CDR2 SNEGSKA (reference sequence). This CDR3 is 12 amino acids long. CDR3 sequence: CSARQGTYEQYF. The CDR3 DNA reads as TGCAGTGCTAGACAGGGGACCTACGAGCAGTACTTC.

The chain joins TRBV12-3 or TRBV12-4 to TRBJ2-1, with 12 bases fitting TRBD2. The CDR3 contains 15 residues. The V gene end was trimmed by 4 bases and the J gene end by 8 bases; junction bases not matched to a gene: 6. The CDR3 protein is CASSSLAGGLYEQFF. CDR3 bases: TGTGCCAGCAGTTCTCTAGCGGGGGGGCTCTATGAGCAGTTCTTC.

CDR3 sequence (DNA): TGCGCCAGCAGCCAGATATTCAGGCCGAACACTGAAGCTTTCTTT. Its protein is CASSQIFRPNTEAFF. The chain is built from TRBV4-3 and TRBJ1-1; no clear D. Germline values: CDR1 LGHNA, CDR2 YSLEER. Trimming pared 3 bases from V and 1 base from J, leaving 12 bases between. The CDR3 length is 15 residues.

V and J are TRBV24-1 and TRBJ2-2, with unresolved D. The CDR3 spans 17 residues. Germline loops: CDR1 KGHDR, CDR2 SFDVKD. V was clipped by 3 bases and J by 0 bases, with 13 bases between them. This chain's CDR3 is CATSDVGIAANTGELFF. The CDR3 DNA sequence: TGTGCCACCAGTGATGTGGGAATTGCGGCGAACACCGGGGAGCTGTTTTTT.

This clonotype occurred many times. The chain combines TRBV7-9 with TRBJ2-7; 8 bases map to TRBD1. Germline lookup yields CDR1 SEHNR and CDR2 FQNEAQ (reference sequence). V lost 5 bases to trimming and J lost 12 bases; unmatched junction nucleotides: 15. The CDR3 runs to 14 residues. The CDR3 coding sequence is TGTGCCAGCAGCCCGTCGGGCCCCGACAGGGGAAGGTACTTC. As protein: CASSPSGPDRGRYF.

In its sample, this clonotype was seen a few times. This rearrangement joins TRBV2 to TRBJ2-6, with TRBD1 matching over 8 bases. This CDR3 has 16 amino acids. CDR1 and CDR2 from the germline V gene are SNHLY and FYNNEI. The J segment lost 0 bases and the V segment lost 9 bases, leaving 7 bases of the junction unmatched. This chain's CDR3 is CASRQGPFSGANVLTF. In DNA form, the CDR3 reads TGTGCCAGTCGACAGGGGCCCTTCTCTGGGGCCAACGTCCTGACTTTC.

This clonotype was counted a few times. The rearrangement links TRBV11-1 to TRBJ2-5; 7 bases match TRBD2. The CDR3 sequence is 15 residues long. V lost 1 base, J lost 2 bases, and 4 bases stayed unmatched. The germline CDR1 and CDR2 sequences are SGHAT and FQDESV (reference sequence). The CDR3 coding sequence is TGTGCCAGCAGCTTAGAAGCTAGCGGTCAAGAGACCCAGTACTTC. Amino acids: CASSLEASGQETQYF.

The chain links TRBV4-3 to TRBJ2-2, with unresolved D. This CDR3 spans 15 amino acids. V shed 0 bases and J shed 0 bases, with 5 bases lying between them. In germline, CDR1 is LGHNA, CDR2 YSLEER. The DNA for the CDR3 is TGCGCCAGCAGCCAAGATCTCCCGAACACCGGGGAGCTGTTTTTT. Protein sequence: CASSQDLPNTGELFF.

CDR3 protein: CASSIQGSYNEQFF. As DNA, the CDR3 is TGTGCCAGTAGTATACAGGGTTCCTACAATGAGCAGTTCTTC. The J gene is TRBJ2-1, the V gene TRBV19; TRBD1 might be the D (5 bases). The length of the CDR3 is 14 residues. Germline V gene sequence: CDR1 LNHDA, CDR2 SQIVND (reference sequence). The V and J ends lost 2 bases and 1 base respectively, with 6 bases between them.

J is TRBJ1-5 and V is TRBV7-9, with D hard to call. The CDR3 totals 14 residues. V was pared by 1 base and J by 3 bases, with 7 bases between. Germline V CDR1 and CDR2: SEHNR, FQNEAQ (reference sequence). The CDR3 DNA sequence: TGTGCCAGCAGCTTAGGGAGGGACAATCAGCCCCAGCATTTT. It is translated as CASSLGRDNQPQHF. Together with reference TRBV7-9 and TRBJ1-5, the CDR3 gives the full variable domain: DTGVSQNPRHKITKRGQNVTFRCDPISEHNRLYWYRQTLGQGPEFLTYFQNEAQLEKSRLLSDRFSAERPKGSFSTLEIQRTEQGDSAMYLCASSLGRDNQPQHFGDGTRLSIL.

This chain joins TRBV5-5 and TRBJ2-7; 7 positions match TRBD1. The germline V gene encodes CDR1 SGHKS and CDR2 YYEKEE (reference sequence). The V gene end was trimmed by 0 bases and the J gene end by 3 bases; junction bases not matched to a gene: 9. CDR3 size: 16 residues. CDR3 bases: TGTGCCAGCAGCTTGGTCCCGGGACAGCCTTTCTACGAGCAGTACTTC. Translation gives CASSLVPGQPFYEQYF.

The J gene is TRBJ2-1, the V gene TRBV5-6; possible D gene TRBD2, 7 bases. This CDR3 is built from 17 residues. Trimming pared 1 base from V and 10 bases from J, leaving 24 bases between. Germline V gene sequence: CDR1 SGHDT, CDR2 YYEEEE. DNA of the CDR3: TGTGCCAGCAGCTTGTCGCTGGAGGGGGGGCGGTCCTCAGAGCAGTTCTTC. Translation gives CASSLSLEGGRSSEQFF.

This clonotype was picked up a small number of times. This sequence joins TRBV7-9 and TRBJ1-1; D is unclear. Trimming removed 6 bases at V and 1 base at J, with 12 bases between. This CDR3 has 14 residues. CDR1 and CDR2 from the germline V gene are SEHNR and FQNEAQ (reference sequence). The DNA for the CDR3 is TGTGCCAGCAGGCGGGTCCTAGCGAACACTGAAGCTTTCTTT. It encodes CASRRVLANTEAFF.

The CDR3 DNA is TGCAGCGTTGAAAGCCAGGGACTTCTGGATACGCAGTATTTT. Translation gives CSVESQGLLDTQYF. The chain links TRBV29-1 to TRBJ2-3; D might be TRBD2 (6 bases). The CDR3 covers 14 residues. Trimming stripped 2 bases from V and 6 bases from J, with 15 bases between. From germline, CDR1 is SQVTM and CDR2 ANQGSEA.

This clonotype was seen a handful of times. The chain is built from TRBV24-1 and TRBJ1-6; D is possibly TRBD1 (5 bases). CDR1 KGHDR and CDR2 SFDVKD come from the germline V gene. The CDR3 loop spans 13 amino acids. V was cut by 1 base and J by 9 bases, with 6 bases left in between. CDR3 loop: CATSDFQGSPLHF. The CDR3 coding sequence is TGTGCCACCAGTGATTTTCAGGGTTCACCCCTCCACTTT.

The V gene is TRBV7-9, the J gene TRBJ2-2; D remains unclear. V lost 4 bases to trimming and J lost 6 bases, with 6 bases between them. This CDR3 comprises 12 residues. CDR1 is SEHNR, CDR2 FQNEAQ, per germline (reference sequence). The CDR3 DNA reads TGTGCCAGCAGCTCTCGACCCGGGGAGCTGTTTTTT. It specifies CASSSRPGELFF.

The V gene is TRBV7-6, the J gene TRBJ1-1; TRBD1 matches 8 bases. The junction had 5 bases not matched to a gene; V was cut back by 5 bases and J by 0 bases. CDR3 length: 15 amino acids. The V gene's germline CDR1 is SGHVS and CDR2 FNYEAQ. CDR3 sequence: CASSNDRGLNTEAFF. In DNA, the CDR3 is TGTGCCAGCAGCAACGACAGGGGATTGAACACTGAAGCTTTCTTT.

The chain combines TRBV12-3 or TRBV12-4 with TRBJ2-5; D is unclear. The CDR3 is 11 residues long. Between the trimmed V and J ends, which lost 6 bases and 10 bases, there was a span of 12 bases. The CDR3 region is CASSSPWNQYF. In DNA form, the CDR3 reads TGTGCCAGCAGCAGCCCGTGGAACCAGTACTTC.

There are many counts of this clonotype. The rearrangement uses TRBV5-1 and TRBJ2-7; possible D gene TRBD1, 7 bases. The CDR3 sequence is 13 residues long. Trimming pared 4 bases from V and 2 bases from J, leaving 10 bases between. The V gene's germline CDR1 is SGHRS and CDR2 YFSETQ. The CDR3, as DNA: TGCGCCAGCAGCGCGGGACAGACCTACGAGCAGTACTTC. Its translation is CASSAGQTYEQYF.

The V gene is TRBV7-2, the J gene TRBJ2-5; possibly TRBD2 for D (5 bases). V lost 11 bases to trimming and J lost 7 bases, with 14 bases between them. The germline V gene encodes CDR1 SGHTA and CDR2 FQGNSA. The CDR3 extends over 11 amino acids. The CDR3 loop is CAVALRGTQYF. The DNA for the CDR3 is TGTGCCGTGGCCCTTCGGGGGACCCAGTACTTC.

This clonotype was counted only a few times. This chain uses TRBV7-2 with TRBJ2-7; the match to TRBD2 covers 8 bases. Germline-derived CDR1 and CDR2 are SGHTA and FQGNSA. This CDR3 is built from 16 residues. The trim removed 2 bases at V and 7 bases at J, leaving 13 bases unmatched. The CDR3 loop reads CASSLRGSAGGHEQYF. The CDR3, as DNA: TGTGCCAGCAGCTTAAGGGGATCGGCGGGGGGACATGAGCAGTACTTC.

This clonotype was seen only a few times. This sequence joins TRBV12-3 or TRBV12-4 and TRBJ1-2; possible D gene TRBD1, 6 bases. The CDR3 length is 12 residues. Deletions cut 6 bases from V and 8 bases from J, with 13 bases between. In DNA form, the CDR3 reads TGTGCCAGCAGACAGGGTCTAGGCGGCTACACCTTC. This translates into CASRQGLGGYTF.

There are a few counts of this clonotype. The V gene is TRBV19, the J gene TRBJ2-7; D is possibly TRBD1 (6 bases). CDR1 and CDR2 from the germline V gene are LNHDA and SQIVND (reference sequence). Between the trimmed V and J ends, which lost 5 bases and 7 bases, there was a span of 18 bases. The CDR3 is 14 amino acids. CDR3 region: CASSLGGRGEEQYF. The CDR3 bases are TGTGCCAGTAGTCTAGGGGGACGGGGTGAAGAGCAGTACTTC.

The CDR3 nucleotides are TGTGCCAGCAGTTTAGGGGACAGGGATTACCAGCCCCAGCATTTT. Protein sequence: CASSLGDRDYQPQHF. This chain joins TRBV12-3 or TRBV12-4 and TRBJ1-5, with 9 positions matching TRBD1. After removal of 1 base from V and 7 bases from J, the junction contained 5 bases not matched to a gene. CDR3 length: 15 residues.

Only a few counts were recorded for this clonotype. The rearrangement links TRBV28 to TRBJ2-2, with D unclear. V lost 5 bases and J lost 0, with 10 bases in between. From germline, CDR1 is MDHEN and CDR2 SYDVKM. There are 15 residues in the CDR3. For the CDR3, the DNA is TGTGCCAGCAGTCCACCTCGGACGAACACCGGGGAGCTGTTTTTT. The encoded protein is CASSPPRTNTGELFF. Variable domain in full (rest from reference TRBV28 and TRBJ2-2): DVKVTQSSRYLVKRTGEKVFLECVQDMDHENMFWYRQDPGLGLRLIYFSYDVKMKEKGDIPEGYSVSREKKERFSLILESASTNQTSMYLCASSPPRTNTGELFFGEGSRLTVL.

V gene TRBV7-9 combines with J gene TRBJ2-3; TRBD1 aligns across 7 bases. CDR1 and CDR2 from the germline V gene are SEHNR and FQNEAQ (reference sequence). The CDR3 is 19 amino acids. V gave up 4 bases and J gave up 2 bases; unmatched junction bases: 18. CDR3 protein: CASSSYALQGPFNTDTQYF. The CDR3, as DNA: TGTGCCAGCAGCTCCTACGCCTTACAGGGGCCATTCAACACAGATACGCAGTATTTT.